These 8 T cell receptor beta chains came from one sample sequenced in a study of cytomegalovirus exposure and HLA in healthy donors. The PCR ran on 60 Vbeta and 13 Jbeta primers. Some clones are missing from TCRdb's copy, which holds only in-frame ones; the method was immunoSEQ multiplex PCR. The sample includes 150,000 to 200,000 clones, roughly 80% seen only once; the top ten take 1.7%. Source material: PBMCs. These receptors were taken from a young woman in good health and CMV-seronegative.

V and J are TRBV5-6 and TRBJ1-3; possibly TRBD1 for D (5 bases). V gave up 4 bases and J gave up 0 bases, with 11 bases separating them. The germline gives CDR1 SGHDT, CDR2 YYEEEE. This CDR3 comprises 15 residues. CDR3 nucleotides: TGTGCCAGCAGCCTGCGGACACACTCTGGAAACACCATATATTTT. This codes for CASSLRTHSGNTIYF.

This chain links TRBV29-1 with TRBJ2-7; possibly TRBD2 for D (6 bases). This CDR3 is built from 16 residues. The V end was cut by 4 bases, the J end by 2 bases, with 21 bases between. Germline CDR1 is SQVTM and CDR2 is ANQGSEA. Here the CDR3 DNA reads TGCAGCGTTGTAGGAGGGGAGCCTTGGTCGACCTACGAGCAGTACTTC. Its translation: CSVVGGEPWSTYEQYF.

The CDR3 region is CASGARTGYGYTF. The CDR3 bases are TGTGCCAGCGGAGCTAGGACAGGGTATGGCTACACCTTC. The V gene is TRBV28, the J gene TRBJ1-2; 8 bases are shared with TRBD1. Germline trimming cut 8 bases from V and 5 bases from J; bases unmatched to any gene: 7. The CDR3 runs 13 residues. Germline values: CDR1 MDHEN, CDR2 SYDVKM.

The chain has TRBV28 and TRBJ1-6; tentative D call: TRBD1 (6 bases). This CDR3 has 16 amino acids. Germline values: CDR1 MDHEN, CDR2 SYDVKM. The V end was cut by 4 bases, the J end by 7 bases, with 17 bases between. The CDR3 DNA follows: TGTGCCAGCAGTTCCGCTTTGACAGGCGGGAATTCACCCCTCCACTTT. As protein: CASSSALTGGNSPLHF.

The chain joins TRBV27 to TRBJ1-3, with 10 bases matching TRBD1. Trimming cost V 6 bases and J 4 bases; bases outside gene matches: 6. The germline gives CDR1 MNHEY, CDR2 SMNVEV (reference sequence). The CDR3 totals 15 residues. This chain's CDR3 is CASSLDRGLGNTIYF. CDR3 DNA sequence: TGTGCCAGCAGCCTAGACAGGGGGCTGGGAAACACCATATATTTT.

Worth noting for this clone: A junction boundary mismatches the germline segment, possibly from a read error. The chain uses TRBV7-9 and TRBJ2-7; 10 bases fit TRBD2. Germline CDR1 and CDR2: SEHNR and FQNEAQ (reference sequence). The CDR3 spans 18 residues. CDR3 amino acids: CSSSLDVAGGPNIAEQYF. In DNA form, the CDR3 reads TGTTCCAGCAGCTTAGACGTAGCGGGAGGACCAAACATCGCCGAGCAGTACTTC.

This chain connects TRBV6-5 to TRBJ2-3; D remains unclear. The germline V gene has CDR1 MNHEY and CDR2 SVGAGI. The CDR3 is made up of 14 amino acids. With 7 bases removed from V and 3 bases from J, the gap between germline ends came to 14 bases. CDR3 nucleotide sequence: TGTGCCAGCACACCCCGCGTCGCGACAGATACGCAGTATTTT. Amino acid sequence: CASTPRVATDTQYF.

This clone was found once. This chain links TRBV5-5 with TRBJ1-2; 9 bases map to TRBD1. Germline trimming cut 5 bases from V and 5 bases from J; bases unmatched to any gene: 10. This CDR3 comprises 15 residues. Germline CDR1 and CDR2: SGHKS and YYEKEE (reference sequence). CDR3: CASRQTGTGNYGYTF. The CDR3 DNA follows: TGTGCCAGCAGACAAACCGGGACAGGGAATTATGGCTACACCTTC.